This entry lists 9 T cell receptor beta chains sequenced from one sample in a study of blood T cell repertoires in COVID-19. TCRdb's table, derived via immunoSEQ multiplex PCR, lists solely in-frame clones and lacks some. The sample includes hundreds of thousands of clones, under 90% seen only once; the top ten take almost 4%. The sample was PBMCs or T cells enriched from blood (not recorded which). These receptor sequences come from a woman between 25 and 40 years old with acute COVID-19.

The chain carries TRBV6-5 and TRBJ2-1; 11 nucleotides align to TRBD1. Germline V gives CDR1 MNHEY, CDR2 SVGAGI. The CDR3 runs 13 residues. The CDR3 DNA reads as TGTTCGGTGGGGGACAGGGGGGACAATGAGCAGTTCTTC. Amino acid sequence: CSVGDRGDNEQFF.

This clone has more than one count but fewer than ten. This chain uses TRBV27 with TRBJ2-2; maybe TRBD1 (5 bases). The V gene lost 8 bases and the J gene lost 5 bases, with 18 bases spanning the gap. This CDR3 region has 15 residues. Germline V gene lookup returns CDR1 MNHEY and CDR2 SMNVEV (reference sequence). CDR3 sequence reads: CASGNGRVGTGELFF. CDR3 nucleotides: TGTGCCAGCGGTAATGGCAGGGTAGGGACCGGGGAGCTGTTTTTT.

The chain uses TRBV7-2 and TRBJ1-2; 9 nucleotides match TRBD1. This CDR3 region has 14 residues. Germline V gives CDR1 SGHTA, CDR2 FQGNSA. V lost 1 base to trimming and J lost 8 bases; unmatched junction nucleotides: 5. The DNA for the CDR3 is TGTGCCAGCAGCTTAGGGGGACAGGGAATGGGCTACACCTTC. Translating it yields CASSLGGQGMGYTF.

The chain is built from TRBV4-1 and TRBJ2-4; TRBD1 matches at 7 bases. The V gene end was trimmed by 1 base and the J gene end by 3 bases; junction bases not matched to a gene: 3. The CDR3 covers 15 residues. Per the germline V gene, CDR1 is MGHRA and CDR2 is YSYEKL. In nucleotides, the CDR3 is TGCGCCAGCAGCCAAGTTGACAGGGACAAAAACATTCAGTACTTC. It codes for CASSQVDRDKNIQYF.

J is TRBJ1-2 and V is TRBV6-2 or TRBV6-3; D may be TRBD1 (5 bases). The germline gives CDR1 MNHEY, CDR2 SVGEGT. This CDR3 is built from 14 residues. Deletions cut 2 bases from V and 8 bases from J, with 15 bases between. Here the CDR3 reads CASSYGGVLEGYTF. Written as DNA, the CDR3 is TGTGCCAGCAGTTACGGAGGGGTGTTAGAGGGCTACACCTTC.

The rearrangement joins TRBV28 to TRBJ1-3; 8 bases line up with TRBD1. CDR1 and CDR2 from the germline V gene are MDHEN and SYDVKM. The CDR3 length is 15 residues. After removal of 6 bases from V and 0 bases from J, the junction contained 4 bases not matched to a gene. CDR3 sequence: CASRNTGGSGNTIYF. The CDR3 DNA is TGTGCCAGCAGAAATACAGGGGGCTCTGGAAACACCATATATTTT.

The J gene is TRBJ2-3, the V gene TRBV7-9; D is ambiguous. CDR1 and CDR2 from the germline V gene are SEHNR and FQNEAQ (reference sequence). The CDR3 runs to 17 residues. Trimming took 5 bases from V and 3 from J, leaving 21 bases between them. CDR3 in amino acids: CASSPLVRSFGTDTQYF. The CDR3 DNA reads TGTGCCAGCAGCCCTCTAGTACGGTCGTTTGGGACAGATACGCAGTATTTT.

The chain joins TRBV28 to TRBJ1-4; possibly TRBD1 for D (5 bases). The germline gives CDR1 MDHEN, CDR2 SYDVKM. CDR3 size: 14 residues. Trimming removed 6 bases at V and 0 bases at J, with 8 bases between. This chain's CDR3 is CASSQTATNEKLFF. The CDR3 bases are TGTGCCAGCAGCCAGACAGCAACTAATGAAAAACTGTTTTTT.

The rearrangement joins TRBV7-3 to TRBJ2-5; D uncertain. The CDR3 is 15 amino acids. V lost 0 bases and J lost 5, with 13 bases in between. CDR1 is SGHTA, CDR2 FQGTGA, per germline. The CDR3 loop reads CASSLTLSGMETQYF. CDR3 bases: TGTGCCAGCAGCTTAACGTTATCGGGTATGGAGACCCAGTACTTC. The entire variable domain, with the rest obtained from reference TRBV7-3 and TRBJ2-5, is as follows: GAGVSQTPSNKVTEKGKYVELRCDPISGHTALYWYRQSLGQGPEFLIYFQGTGAADDSGLPNDRFFAVRPEGSVSTLKIQRTERGDSAVYLCASSLTLSGMETQYFGPGTRLLVL.